Described below is a single TCR beta chain sequence and its context. The data were produced by immunoSEQ multiplex PCR, yet TCRdb's version contains in-frame clones alone and is incomplete. The sample lists 96,000 or so clones; more than 80% were seen once. This sample was included in a study of blood T cell repertoires in COVID-19. Study in general: Collection of acute and convalescent COVID-19 samples took place in the United States, Italy and Spain.

Those enrolled in Seattle joined during active infection and were followed longitudinally afterward. Per germline, CDR1 MNHEY and CDR2 SMNVEV (reference sequence). Between the trimmed V and J ends, which lost 7 bases and 0 bases, there was a span of 13 bases. The CDR3 consists of 15 residues. The chain recombines TRBV27 with TRBJ2-1; D gene ambiguous. This receptor was identified in a man older than 75 with COVID-19, enrolled during active disease. Sequenced material: peripheral blood. The CDR3 DNA is TGTGCCAGCAATTTCCGGTCTACCTCCTACAATGAGCAGTTCTTC. Amino acid sequence: CASNFRSTSYNEQFF.